This T cell receptor (beta chain) was recovered during a study of T cell responses to AZD1222 COVID-19 vaccine. Study-wide results and caveats: It should be noted that donors were predominantly white British and more often female, and clonal diversity was possibly underestimated. Unmutated variant regions reportedly attract nearly half of all spike-specific TCRs. Spike-specific TCR depth and breadth grew after two AZD1222 doses. Repertoire collection took place solely once the T cell response had peaked.

This table comes from immunoSEQ multiplex PCR, and its TCRdb copy is limited to in-frame clones, with some not included. The data contain approximately 120,000 clones, about 89% of them singletons. The V gene lost 3 bases and the J gene lost 2 bases, with 13 bases spanning the gap. This CDR3 spans 15 amino acids. Germline loops: CDR1 MGHDK, CDR2 SYGVNS. About this clone itself: Its matching antigen is unknown.

The chain employs TRBV25-1 and TRBJ1-2; D is unresolved. This TCR was recovered from an adult in good health. The material was peripheral blood, obtained on day 0 of MenACWY control vaccination. The CDR3 loop is CASSDPYLGNYGYTF. CDR3 nucleotides: TGTGCCAGCAGTGATCCGTATCTGGGGAACTATGGCTACACCTTC.